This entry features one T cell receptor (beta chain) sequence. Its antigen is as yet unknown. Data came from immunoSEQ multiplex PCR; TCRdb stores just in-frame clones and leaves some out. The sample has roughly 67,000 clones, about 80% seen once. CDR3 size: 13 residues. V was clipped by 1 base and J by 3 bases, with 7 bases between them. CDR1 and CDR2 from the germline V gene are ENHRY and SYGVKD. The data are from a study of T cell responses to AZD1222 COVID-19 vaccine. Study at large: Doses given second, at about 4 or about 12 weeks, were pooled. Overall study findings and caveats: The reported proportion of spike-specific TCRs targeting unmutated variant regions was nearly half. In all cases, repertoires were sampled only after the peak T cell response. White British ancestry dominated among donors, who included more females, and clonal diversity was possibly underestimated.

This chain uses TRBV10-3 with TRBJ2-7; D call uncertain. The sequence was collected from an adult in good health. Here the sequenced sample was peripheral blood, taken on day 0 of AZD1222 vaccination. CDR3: CAISEFVDYEQYF. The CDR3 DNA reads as TGTGCCATCAGTGAGTTCGTAGACTACGAGCAGTACTTC.